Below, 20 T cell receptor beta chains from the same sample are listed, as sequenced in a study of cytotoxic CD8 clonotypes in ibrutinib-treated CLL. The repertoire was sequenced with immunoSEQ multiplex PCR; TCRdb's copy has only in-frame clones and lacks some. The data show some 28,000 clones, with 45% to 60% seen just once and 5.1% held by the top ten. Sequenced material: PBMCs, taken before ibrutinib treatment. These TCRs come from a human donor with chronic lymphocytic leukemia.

The CDR3 sequence: CASSTLTRDEQFF. The CDR3 DNA reads TGTGCCAGCAGTACCCTGACGAGGGATGAGCAGTTCTTC. The chain couples TRBV27 to TRBJ2-1; D may be TRBD2 (5 bases). Trimming left V 5 bases short and J 8 bases short, with 13 bases between. Germline V gene sequence: CDR1 MNHEY, CDR2 SMNVEV (reference sequence). The CDR3 totals 13 residues.

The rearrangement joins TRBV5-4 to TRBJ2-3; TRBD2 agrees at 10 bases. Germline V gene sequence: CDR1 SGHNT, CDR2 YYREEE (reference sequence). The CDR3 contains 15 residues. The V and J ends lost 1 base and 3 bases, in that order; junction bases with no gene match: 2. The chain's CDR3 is CASSLTSGVTDTQYF. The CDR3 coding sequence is TGTGCCAGCAGCTTGACTAGCGGGGTGACAGATACGCAGTATTTT.

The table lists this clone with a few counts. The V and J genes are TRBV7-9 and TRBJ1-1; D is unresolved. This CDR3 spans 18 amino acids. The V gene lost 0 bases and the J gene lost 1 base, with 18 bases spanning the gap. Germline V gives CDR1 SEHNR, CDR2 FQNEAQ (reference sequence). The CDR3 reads CASSLASRVMGSNTEAFF. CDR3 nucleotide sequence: TGTGCCAGCAGCTTAGCGTCTCGGGTGATGGGTTCGAACACTGAAGCTTTCTTT.

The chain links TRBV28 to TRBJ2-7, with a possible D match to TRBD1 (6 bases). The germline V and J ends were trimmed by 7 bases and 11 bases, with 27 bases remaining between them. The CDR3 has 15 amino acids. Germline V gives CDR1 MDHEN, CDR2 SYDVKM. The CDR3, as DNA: TGTGCCAGCACTCGATCGATTTCGACAGGATTCCGAAAGTACTTC. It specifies CASTRSISTGFRKYF.

The CDR3 DNA sequence: TGTGCCAGCAGCTTTGGGGATAGGTTGAACACTGAAGCTTTCTTT. It codes for CASSFGDRLNTEAFF. The genes are TRBV7-9 and TRBJ1-1; D unclear. In germline, CDR1 is SEHNR, CDR2 FQNEAQ (reference sequence). Trimming stripped 3 bases from V and 0 bases from J, with 11 bases between. This CDR3 spans 15 amino acids.

DNA of the CDR3: TGCGCCAGCAGCTTGGCCCCTTCCTCTGCGGGGGGCACCGGGGAGCTGTTTTTT. Protein: CASSLAPSSAGGTGELFF. The rearrangement links TRBV5-1 to TRBJ2-2, with 8 bases lining up with TRBD2. V trimming: 0 bases; J trimming: 4 bases; junction bases outside the gene matches: 11. Germline V gene lookup returns CDR1 SGHRS and CDR2 YFSETQ. The CDR3 runs 18 residues. The variable domain in full, completed from reference TRBV5-1 and TRBJ2-2, reads KAGVTQTPRYLIKTRGQQVTLSCSPISGHRSVSWYQQTPGQGLQFLFEYFSETQRNKGNFPGRFSGRQFSNSRSEMNVSTLELGDSALYLCASSLAPSSAGGTGELFFGEGSRLTVL.

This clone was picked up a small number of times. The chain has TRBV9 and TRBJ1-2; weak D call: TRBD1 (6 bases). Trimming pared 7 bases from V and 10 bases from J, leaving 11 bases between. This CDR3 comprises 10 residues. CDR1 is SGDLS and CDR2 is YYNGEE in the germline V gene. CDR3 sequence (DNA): TGTGCCAGCCGGAGGGGGGACTACACCTTC. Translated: CASRRGDYTF. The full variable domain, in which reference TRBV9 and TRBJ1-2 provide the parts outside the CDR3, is DSGVTQTPKHLITATGQRVTLRCSPRSGDLSVYWYQQSLDQGLQFLIQYYNGEERAKGNILERFSAQQFPDLHSELNLSSLELGDSALYFCASRRGDYTFGSGTRLTVV.

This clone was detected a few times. CDR3 nucleotide sequence: TGTGCCACCCTTCAGGGTCGTGGAAACACCATATATTTT. Its translation is CATLQGRGNTIYF. The chain couples TRBV28 to TRBJ1-3, with TRBD1 as a possible D gene (5 bases). The length of the CDR3 is 13 residues. V lost 10 bases and J lost 3, with 13 bases in between. CDR1 and CDR2 (germline): MDHEN, SYDVKM.

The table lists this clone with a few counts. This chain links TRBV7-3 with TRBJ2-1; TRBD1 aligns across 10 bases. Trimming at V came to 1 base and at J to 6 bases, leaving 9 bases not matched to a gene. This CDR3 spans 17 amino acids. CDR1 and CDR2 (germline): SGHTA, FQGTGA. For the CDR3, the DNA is TGTGCCAGCAGCTTAAGGGGAGGGACAGGGGATACCAATGAGCAGTTCTTC. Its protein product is CASSLRGGTGDTNEQFF.

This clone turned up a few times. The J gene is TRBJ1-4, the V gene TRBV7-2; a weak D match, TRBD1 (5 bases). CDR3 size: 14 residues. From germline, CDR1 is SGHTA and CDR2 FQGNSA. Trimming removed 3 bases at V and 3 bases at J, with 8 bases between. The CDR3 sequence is CASSFRGPNEKLFF. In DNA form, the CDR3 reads TGTGCCAGCAGCTTCCGGGGACCTAATGAAAAACTGTTTTTT.

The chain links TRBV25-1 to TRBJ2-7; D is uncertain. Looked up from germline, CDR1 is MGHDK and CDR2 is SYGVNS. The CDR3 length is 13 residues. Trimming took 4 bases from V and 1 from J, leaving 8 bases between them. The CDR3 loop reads CASSAQPSYEQYF. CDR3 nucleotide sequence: TGTGCCAGCAGTGCACAACCTTCCTACGAGCAGTACTTC.

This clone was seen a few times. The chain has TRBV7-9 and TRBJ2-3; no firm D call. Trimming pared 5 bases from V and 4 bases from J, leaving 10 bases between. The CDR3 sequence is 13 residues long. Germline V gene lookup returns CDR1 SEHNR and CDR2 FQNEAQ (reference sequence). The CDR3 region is CASSPPGPDTQYF. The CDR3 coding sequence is TGTGCCAGCAGCCCTCCGGGTCCAGATACGCAGTATTTT. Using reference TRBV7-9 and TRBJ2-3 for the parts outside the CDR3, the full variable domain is DTGVSQNPRHKITKRGQNVTFRCDPISEHNRLYWYRQTLGQGPEFLTYFQNEAQLEKSRLLSDRFSAERPKGSFSTLEIQRTEQGDSAMYLCASSPPGPDTQYFGPGTRLTVL.

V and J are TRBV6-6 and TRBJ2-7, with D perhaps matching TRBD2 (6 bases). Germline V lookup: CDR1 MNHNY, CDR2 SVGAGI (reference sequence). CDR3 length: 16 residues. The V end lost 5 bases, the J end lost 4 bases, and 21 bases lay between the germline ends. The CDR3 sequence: CASSLGGKGEAYEQYF. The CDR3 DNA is TGTGCCAGCAGTCTCGGGGGTAAAGGGGAGGCATACGAGCAGTACTTC.

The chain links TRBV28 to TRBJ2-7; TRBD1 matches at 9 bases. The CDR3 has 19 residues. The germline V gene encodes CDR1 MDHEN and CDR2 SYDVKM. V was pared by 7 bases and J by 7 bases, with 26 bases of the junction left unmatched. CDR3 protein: CASTTISPGSGQGFREQYF. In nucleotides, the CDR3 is TGTGCCAGCACCACTATTTCGCCTGGCTCGGGACAGGGTTTTCGTGAGCAGTACTTC.

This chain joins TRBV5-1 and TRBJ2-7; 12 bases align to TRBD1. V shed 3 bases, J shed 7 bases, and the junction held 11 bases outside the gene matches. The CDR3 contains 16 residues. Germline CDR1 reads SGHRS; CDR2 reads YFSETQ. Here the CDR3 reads CASSYGTGGHYKEQYF. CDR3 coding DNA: TGCGCCAGCAGCTACGGGACAGGGGGCCACTATAAAGAGCAGTACTTC.

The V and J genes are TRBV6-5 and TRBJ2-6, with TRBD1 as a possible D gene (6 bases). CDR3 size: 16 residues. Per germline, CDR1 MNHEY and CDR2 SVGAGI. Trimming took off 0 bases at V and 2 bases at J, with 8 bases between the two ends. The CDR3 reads CASSYSTGTGANVLTF. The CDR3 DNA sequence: TGTGCCAGCAGTTACTCAACAGGGACTGGGGCCAACGTCCTGACTTTC.

CDR3 in DNA: TGTGCCAGCAGACTGACTAGCGCGTCCTACGAGCAGTACTTC. This sequence encodes CASRLTSASYEQYF. V and J are TRBV2 and TRBJ2-7; 8 bases are a match to TRBD2. After removal of 6 bases from V and 1 base from J, the junction contained 5 bases not matched to a gene. This CDR3 is built from 14 residues. Germline V lookup: CDR1 SNHLY, CDR2 FYNNEI.

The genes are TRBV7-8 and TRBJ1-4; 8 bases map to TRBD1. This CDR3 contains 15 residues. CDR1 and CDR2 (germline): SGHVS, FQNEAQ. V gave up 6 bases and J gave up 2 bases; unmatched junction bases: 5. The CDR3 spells CASRGQGATNEKLFF. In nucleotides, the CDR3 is TGTGCCAGCAGGGGGCAGGGGGCTACTAATGAAAAACTGTTTTTT.

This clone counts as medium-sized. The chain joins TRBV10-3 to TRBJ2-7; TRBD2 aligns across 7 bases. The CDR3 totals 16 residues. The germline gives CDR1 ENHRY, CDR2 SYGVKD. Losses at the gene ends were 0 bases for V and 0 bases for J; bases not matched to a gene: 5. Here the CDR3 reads CAISESGGGSSYEQYF. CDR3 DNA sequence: TGTGCCATCAGTGAGTCCGGCGGGGGAAGCTCCTACGAGCAGTACTTC.

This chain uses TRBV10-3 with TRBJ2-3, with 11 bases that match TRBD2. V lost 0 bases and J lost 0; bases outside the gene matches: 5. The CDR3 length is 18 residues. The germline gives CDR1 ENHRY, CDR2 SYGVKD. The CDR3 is CAISESRLAGGSTDTQYF. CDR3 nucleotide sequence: TGTGCCATCAGTGAGTCGCGGCTAGCGGGGGGTAGCACAGATACGCAGTATTTT.